The 26 T cell receptor beta chains listed next were all sequenced from one sample in a study of OX40 agonist ivuxolimab in advanced cancers. Method: immunoSEQ multiplex PCR; TCRdb's copy keeps in-frame clones and lacks some. The sample yields 58,000 or so clones, about four fifths seen once. Material: CD4+ or CD8+ T cells sorted from blood, obtained in a trial of the OX40 agonist ivuxolimab. The receptor source for this set is an adult with an advanced solid tumor such as melanoma, head and neck, liver or kidney cancer.

This sequence joins TRBV9 and TRBJ2-7; tentatively, D is TRBD2 (6 bases). This CDR3 has 14 amino acids. V was cut by 0 bases and J by 2 bases, with 9 bases left in between. Germline V lookup: CDR1 SGDLS, CDR2 YYNGEE. CDR3 bases: TGTGCCAGCAGCGTAGGCGGGGCAACCTACGAGCAGTACTTC. It codes for CASSVGGATYEQYF.

The V call is TRBV6-6, the J call TRBJ2-1; tentative D call: TRBD1 (5 bases). Trimming took 6 bases from V and 4 from J, leaving 7 bases between them. Germline assignment: CDR1 MNHNY and CDR2 SVGAGI (reference sequence). The CDR3 sequence is 12 residues long. The CDR3 nucleotides read TGTGCCAGCAGAACAGGTTACAATGAGCAGTTCTTC. Amino acids: CASRTGYNEQFF.

The gene calls are TRBV23-1 and TRBJ2-2; the D is unclear. TRBV23-1 belongs to the ORF category, with a function that is uncertain. Trimming stripped 0 bases from V and 0 bases from J, with 11 bases between. The CDR3 contains 17 residues. The CDR3 sequence is CASSQSGHRPNTGELFF. The CDR3 DNA sequence: TGCGCCAGCAGTCAATCGGGTCACAGACCGAACACCGGGGAGCTGTTTTTT.

J is TRBJ1-2 and V is TRBV5-6, with 9 positions matching TRBD1. CDR1 and CDR2 (germline): SGHDT, YYEEEE. CDR3 length equals 18 residues. Germline trimming cut 4 bases from V and 0 bases from J; bases unmatched to any gene: 13. The CDR3 reads CASSQIRDRALANYGYTF. Here the CDR3 DNA reads TGTGCCAGCAGCCAGATCCGGGACAGGGCGCTAGCTAACTATGGCTACACCTTC.

This clone came up a few times. The V gene is TRBV6-1, the J gene TRBJ1-5, with TRBD1 identical over 8 bases. Germline V gene sequence: CDR1 MNHNS, CDR2 SASEGT. The CDR3 length is 14 residues. Trimming at V came to 6 bases and at J to 6 bases, leaving 7 bases not matched to a gene. The CDR3 sequence is CASRAGGEGQPQHF. The DNA of the CDR3 is TGTGCCAGCAGAGCAGGGGGCGAGGGTCAGCCCCAGCATTTT.

The chain couples TRBV7-3 to TRBJ2-7; TRBD1 or TRBD2 may be the D gene (6 bases each). This CDR3 contains 14 residues. The V gene lost 4 bases and the J gene lost 3 bases, with 13 bases spanning the gap. The germline V gene has CDR1 SGHTA and CDR2 FQGTGA. The CDR3 spells CASSSRGGGYEQYF. DNA for the CDR3: TGTGCCAGCAGCTCCCGAGGGGGAGGCTACGAGCAGTACTTC. Looking up the rest from reference TRBV7-3 and TRBJ2-7 gives the full variable domain: GAGVSQTPSNKVTEKGKYVELRCDPISGHTALYWYRQSLGQGPEFLIYFQGTGAADDSGLPNDRFFAVRPEGSVSTLKIQRTERGDSAVYLCASSSRGGGYEQYFGPGTRLTVT.

The V call is TRBV5-6, the J call TRBJ1-5; 9 positions match TRBD1. This CDR3 comprises 17 residues. Trimming at V came to 3 bases and at J to 0 bases, leaving 7 bases not matched to a gene. Germline CDR1 reads SGHDT; CDR2 reads YYEEEE. This CDR3 is CASSSGTGIHSNQPQHF. CDR3 DNA sequence: TGTGCCAGCAGCTCCGGGACAGGGATTCATAGCAATCAGCCCCAGCATTTT.

V and J are TRBV9 and TRBJ2-1; 9 bases are shared with TRBD2. Germline V lookup: CDR1 SGDLS, CDR2 YYNGEE. Unmatched junction bases numbered 8, after V lost 3 bases and J lost 4 bases. The CDR3 covers 16 residues. CDR3 in amino acids: CASSGLGGGEYNEQFF. The CDR3 coding sequence is TGTGCCAGCAGCGGCCTTGGCGGGGGGGAATACAATGAGCAGTTCTTC.

Concerning this clone itself: The junction does not match germline at one end; this may be a read error. The chain couples TRBV7-7 to TRBJ1-4, with TRBD1 matching over 8 bases. This CDR3 contains 15 residues. Germline-derived CDR1 and CDR2 are SSHAT and FNYEAQ (reference sequence). The CDR3 DNA reads as TGTGCTAGCAGCCCCGGGACAGGCTCTAATGAAAAACTGTTTTTT. As protein: CASSPGTGSNEKLFF.

V and J are TRBV2 and TRBJ1-2; TRBD1 agrees at 12 bases. Germline V gives CDR1 SNHLY, CDR2 FYNNEI. This CDR3 is built from 16 residues. The junction had 7 bases not matched to a gene; V was cut back by 1 base and J by 7 bases. In DNA form, the CDR3 reads TGTGCCAGCAGTGAAGAGGGGGGACAGGGGGCGCTTGGCTACACCTTC. This encodes CASSEEGGQGALGYTF.

The chain uses TRBV28 and TRBJ1-5; TRBD1 agrees at 7 bases. Trimming took 2 bases from V and 7 from J; bases not matched to a gene: 8. The germline gives CDR1 MDHEN, CDR2 SYDVKM. The length of the CDR3 is 15 residues. The CDR3 is CASSLPTGARQPQHF. DNA of the CDR3: TGTGCCAGCAGTTTACCCACAGGGGCACGACAGCCCCAGCATTTT.

This rearrangement joins TRBV28 to TRBJ2-7; TRBD2 is a possible D gene (6 bases). Trimming removed 5 bases from V and 6 bases from J, with 17 bases in between. This CDR3 spans 14 amino acids. Germline lookup yields CDR1 MDHEN and CDR2 SYDVKM. The CDR3 sequence is CASSPPQAGVEQYF. CDR3 DNA: TGTGCCAGCAGTCCGCCACAAGCGGGCGTCGAGCAGTACTTC.

The chain employs TRBV13 and TRBJ2-5; 7 positions agree with TRBD1. Germline CDR1 and CDR2: PRHDT and FYEKMQ (reference sequence). Trimming cost V 5 bases and J 5 bases; bases outside gene matches: 8. There are 14 residues in the CDR3. The CDR3 DNA follows: TGTGCCAGCAGCAGAGGGGGCTGGGGTGAGACCCAGTACTTC. This gives the protein CASSRGGWGETQYF.

The genes are TRBV29-1 and TRBJ2-3, with 9 positions matching TRBD2. The germline V gene encodes CDR1 SQVTM and CDR2 ANQGSEA. Trimming removed 4 bases from V and 5 bases from J; junction bases left unmatched: 4. The CDR3 is made up of 13 amino acids. This chain's CDR3 is CSVGGGGRDTQYF. In DNA, the CDR3 is TGCAGCGTTGGCGGGGGGGGTAGAGATACGCAGTATTTT.

The chain employs TRBV4-2 and TRBJ1-3, with 8 bases lining up with TRBD1. CDR1 and CDR2 (germline): LGHNA, YNFKEQ. This CDR3 region has 14 residues. Unmatched junction bases numbered 0, after V lost 3 bases and J lost 2 bases. CDR3 DNA: TGTGCCAGCAGCCAGGACAGGGCTGGAAACACCATATATTTT. Encoded protein: CASSQDRAGNTIYF.

This chain joins TRBV29-1 and TRBJ2-5; 14 bases align to TRBD2. Gene TRBJ2-7 matches the end of the DNA better, so the J call may be wrong. The CDR3 covers 14 residues. The V gene's germline CDR1 is SQVTM and CDR2 ANQGSEA. CDR3 region: CSVDGTSGSYEQYF. The CDR3 DNA follows: TGCAGCGTTGACGGGACTAGCGGGAGCTACGAGCAGTACTTC.

J is TRBJ1-1 and V is TRBV28; TRBD1 matches 10 bases. Germline lookup yields CDR1 MDHEN and CDR2 SYDVKM. The CDR3 totals 14 residues. V was clipped by 5 bases and J by 3 bases; unmatched bases: 3. CDR3 amino acids: CASSMTGGYTEAFF. CDR3 nucleotide sequence: TGTGCCAGCAGTATGACAGGGGGCTACACTGAAGCTTTCTTT.

The chain joins TRBV28 to TRBJ2-1; 7 nucleotides agree with TRBD1. In germline, CDR1 is MDHEN, CDR2 SYDVKM. Trimming took 4 bases from V and 2 from J; bases not matched to a gene: 5. This CDR3 is built from 15 residues. The CDR3 DNA reads as TGTGCCAGCAGTTCACAGGGGCGGCCCTACAATGAGCAGTTCTTC. Its translation is CASSSQGRPYNEQFF. The full variable domain, its missing parts supplied by reference TRBV28 and TRBJ2-1, is DVKVTQSSRYLVKRTGEKVFLECVQDMDHENMFWYRQDPGLGLRLIYFSYDVKMKEKGDIPEGYSVSREKKERFSLILESASTNQTSMYLCASSSQGRPYNEQFFGPGTRLTVL.

The CDR3 is CASSRASEVNEQFF. CDR3 coding DNA: TGCGCCAGCAGCCGGGCCTCAGAAGTTAATGAGCAGTTCTTC. This sequence joins TRBV5-1 and TRBJ2-1; D not resolved. V lost 4 bases and J lost 7, with 15 bases in between. Germline-derived CDR1 and CDR2 are SGHRS and YFSETQ. The CDR3 spans 14 residues.

A few counts support this clone. The chain uses TRBV28 and TRBJ2-6; D not resolved. The CDR3 is 13 amino acids. V was shortened by 6 bases and J by 4 bases, with 7 bases between the two germline ends. Germline CDR1 and CDR2: MDHEN and SYDVKM. The CDR3, as DNA: TGTGCCAGCAGGGCTCCGGGGGCCAACGTCCTGACTTTC. Protein: CASRAPGANVLTF.

This clone was seen a single time. The rearrangement joins TRBV7-9 to TRBJ2-3, with unresolved D. The V end lost 6 bases, the J end lost 4 bases, and 5 bases lay between the germline ends. CDR1 is SEHNR, CDR2 FQNEAQ, per germline (reference sequence). This CDR3 is built from 11 residues. Written as DNA, the CDR3 is TGTGCCAGCAGTCCCGCAGATACGCAGTATTTT. Amino acid sequence: CASSPADTQYF.

The chain employs TRBV5-5 and TRBJ2-3, with TRBD1 identical over 11 bases. Per germline, CDR1 SGHKS and CDR2 YYEKEE (reference sequence). CDR3 length: 15 amino acids. After removal of 3 bases from V and 3 bases from J, the junction contained 3 bases not matched to a gene. The CDR3 protein is CASSSRDRGTDTQYF. CDR3 DNA sequence: TGTGCCAGCAGCTCCCGGGACAGGGGGACAGATACGCAGTATTTT.

V gene TRBV10-2 combines with J gene TRBJ1-1, with D unresolved. This CDR3 contains 13 residues. The germline V gene encodes CDR1 WSHSY and CDR2 SAAADI. V was cut by 6 bases and J by 3 bases, with 11 bases left in between. The CDR3 sequence: CASRLNGDTEAFF. The CDR3 region has the DNA TGCGCCAGCAGGCTTAACGGAGACACTGAAGCTTTCTTT.

The rearrangement links TRBV7-3 to TRBJ2-1; D gene unclear. CDR1 is SGHTA and CDR2 is FQGTGA in the germline V gene. The CDR3 extends over 13 amino acids. Deletions cut 2 bases from V and 5 bases from J, with 7 bases between. Written as DNA, the CDR3 is TGTGCCAGCAGCTTATCATCGAACAATGAGCAGTTCTTC. As protein: CASSLSSNNEQFF.

The genes are TRBV9 and TRBJ1-5; possibly TRBD1 for D (6 bases). The germline V and J ends were trimmed by 0 bases and 6 bases, with 16 bases remaining between them. In germline, CDR1 is SGDLS, CDR2 YYNGEE. The CDR3 loop spans 16 amino acids. The CDR3 spells CASSVGAGEMGQPQHF. DNA of the CDR3: TGTGCCAGCAGCGTAGGAGCAGGGGAGATGGGTCAGCCCCAGCATTTT.

The rearrangement links TRBV6-4 to TRBJ2-3, with TRBD1 matching 8 bases. Germline CDR1 and CDR2: MRHNA and SNTAGT. Losses at the gene ends were 6 bases for V and 2 bases for J; bases not matched to a gene: 4. CDR3 size: 14 residues. The CDR3 region is CASSRDRYTDTQYF. CDR3 coding DNA: TGTGCCAGCAGCCGGGACAGGTACACAGATACGCAGTATTTT.